A single sample gave rise to the 5 T cell receptor beta chains below, sequenced in a study of blood T cell repertoires in COVID-19. Sequenced by immunoSEQ multiplex PCR; TCRdb stores in-frame clones only, minus some. The table includes about 170,000 clones, under 85% detected once. The sequencing sample was made of PBMCs or T cells enriched from blood (not recorded which). The receptor source for this set is a man aged 50 or older who had recovered from COVID-19.

This sequence joins TRBV19 and TRBJ2-1; TRBD2 aligns across 9 bases. J was trimmed by 10 bases and V by 7 bases; bases with no gene match: 5. The germline V gene encodes CDR1 LNHDA and CDR2 SQIVND (reference sequence). There are 12 residues in the CDR3. The CDR3 DNA reads TGTGCCAGTACCCTAGCGGGGCAGGAGCAGTTCTTC. Translation gives CASTLAGQEQFF.

The chain uses TRBV5-4 and TRBJ2-2, with 9 bases identical to TRBD1. Germline CDR1 is SGHNT and CDR2 is YYREEE (reference sequence). J gave up 6 bases and V 4 bases, and 7 bases lay outside the gene matches. The CDR3 spans 15 residues. The CDR3 spells CASSLRQGVAGELFF. For the CDR3, the DNA is TGTGCCAGCAGCCTAAGACAGGGGGTGGCCGGGGAGCTGTTTTTT.

The chain couples TRBV5-4 to TRBJ2-7; no clear D. V lost 0 bases and J 0 bases, leaving 10 bases between the germline ends. Looked up from germline, CDR1 is SGHNT and CDR2 is YYREEE (reference sequence). CDR3 size: 15 residues. This CDR3 reads CASSLGQVSSYEQYF. The CDR3 DNA sequence: TGTGCCAGCAGCTTGGGGCAGGTTAGCTCCTACGAGCAGTACTTC.

This chain joins TRBV7-9 and TRBJ2-2, with D unresolved. Germline lookup yields CDR1 SEHNR and CDR2 FQNEAQ (reference sequence). The CDR3 is made up of 13 amino acids. V lost 3 bases to trimming and J lost 4 bases, with 6 bases between them. The CDR3 DNA sequence: TGTGCCAGCAGCTTGGGCAGCACCGGGGAGCTGTTTTTT. Translation gives CASSLGSTGELFF.

The chain recombines TRBV9 with TRBJ1-1; 8 nucleotides agree with TRBD1. The CDR3 length is 15 residues. Germline loops: CDR1 SGDLS, CDR2 YYNGEE. The J segment lost 3 bases and the V segment lost 4 bases, leaving 8 bases of the junction unmatched. CDR3 sequence: CASSQAHRGDTEAFF. The CDR3 region has the DNA TGTGCCAGCAGCCAAGCCCACAGGGGGGACACTGAAGCTTTCTTT.